Sequencing of this T cell receptor beta chain was carried out in a study of cytomegalovirus exposure and HLA in healthy donors. Germline loops: CDR1 LNHDA, CDR2 SQIVND (reference sequence). J lost 4 bases, V lost 6 bases, and 10 bases had no gene match. The CDR3 totals 16 residues. Findings of the study overall: Accurate prediction of HLA-A and HLA-B alleles (for most subjects) was reportedly achieved from TCR beta sequences. Follow-up analysis found HLA locus-dependent TCR association rates, highest for DRB1 and lowest for HLA-C. Associated with HLA alleles at 0.05 false discovery rate in a later analysis were 16,951 TCR beta sequences.

Of note for this clone: What it binds is not known.

It was with 60 Vbeta and 13 Jbeta primers that the PCR ran. The method was immunoSEQ multiplex PCR; TCRdb's version includes in-frame clones alone and lacks a portion of them. The table lists some 150,000 clones, about three quarters of them singletons. V is TRBV19 and J is TRBJ1-4; 8 nucleotides line up with TRBD1. This receptor was taken from a female donor in good health and CMV-seropositive. Sequencing was carried out using PBMCs. The DNA of the CDR3 is TGTGCCAGTAGCTCGACAGGGGAGGTCGGTAATGAAAAACTGTTTTTT. Residues: CASSSTGEVGNEKLFF.